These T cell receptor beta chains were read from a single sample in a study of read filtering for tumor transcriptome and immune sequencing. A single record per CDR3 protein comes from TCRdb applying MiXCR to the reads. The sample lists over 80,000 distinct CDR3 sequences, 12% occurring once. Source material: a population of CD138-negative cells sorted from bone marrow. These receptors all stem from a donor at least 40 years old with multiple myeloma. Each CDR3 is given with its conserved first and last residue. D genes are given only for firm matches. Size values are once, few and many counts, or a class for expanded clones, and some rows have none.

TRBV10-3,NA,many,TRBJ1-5,CAISDPGVSNQPQHF,TGTGCCATCAGTGATCCCGGGGTAAGCAATCAGCCCCAGCATTTT
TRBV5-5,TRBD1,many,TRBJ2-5,CASSGYRGSQETQYF,TGTGCCAGCAGCGGATACAGGGGGTCTCAAGAGACCCAGTACTTC
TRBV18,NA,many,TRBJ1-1,CASSPGGRTEAFF,TGTGCCAGCTCACCAGGGGGCAGGACTGAAGCTTTCTTT
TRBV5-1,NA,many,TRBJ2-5,CASSLATDQETQYF,TGCGCCAGCAGCTTGGCTACAGACCAAGAGACCCAGTACTTC
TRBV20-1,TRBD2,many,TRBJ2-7,CSASGASGRDSYEQYF,TGCAGTGCTAGTGGGGCTAGCGGGAGGGATTCCTACGAGCAGTACTTC
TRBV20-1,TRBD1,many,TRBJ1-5,CSARRGPGRGVDQPQHF,TGCAGTGCTAGGAGGGGACCGGGCAGGGGGGTTGACCAGCCCCAGCATTTT
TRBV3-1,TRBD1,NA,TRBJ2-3,CASSPTGTGITDTQYF,TGTGCCAGCAGCCCTACCGGGACAGGAATCACAGATACGCAGTATTTT
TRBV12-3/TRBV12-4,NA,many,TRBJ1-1,CASSTHMNTEAFF,TGTGCCAGCAGTACACACATGAACACTGAAGCTTTCTTT
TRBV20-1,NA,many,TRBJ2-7,CSASDGIYSYEQYF,TGCAGTGCTAGCGACGGGATCTACTCCTACGAGCAGTACTTC
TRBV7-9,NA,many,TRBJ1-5,CASSLAGTSNQPQHF,TGTGCCAGCAGCTTAGCAGGGACTAGCAATCAGCCCCAGCATTTT
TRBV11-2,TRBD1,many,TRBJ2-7,CASSLTGQGNNEQYF,TGTGCCAGCAGCTTGACTGGACAGGGGAACAACGAGCAGTACTTC
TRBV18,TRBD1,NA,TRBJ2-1,CASSPGRGTYNEQFF,TGTGCCAGCTCACCAGGCAGGGGGACCTACAATGAGCAGTTCTTC
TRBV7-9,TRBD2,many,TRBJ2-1,CASSTTSGPLDEQFF,TGTGCCAGCAGCACGACTAGCGGGCCCTTGGATGAGCAGTTCTTC